This T cell receptor (beta chain) comes out of a study of CD8+CD57+ T cells in acquired aplastic anemia. CDR1 and CDR2 from the germline V gene are SGHTA and FQGTGA. This CDR3 is built from 15 residues. J lost 4 bases, V lost 6 bases, and 11 bases had no gene match. Investigators profiled TCR beta VDJ and CDR3 from genomic DNA template. Each CDR3 protein gets one entry after TCRdb re-called the reads with MiXCR. Here the sample spans 150,000 to 200,000 distinct CDR3 sequences, around 60% being singletons. The rearrangement links TRBV7-3 to TRBJ2-7; 8 bases map to TRBD1. This clonotype originated in a human donor in good health. Sequencing was carried out using sorted CD4+, CD8+, or CD8+CD57+ T cells (not recorded which) from PBMCs. This CDR3 is CASSEIAGGRYEQYF. CDR3 bases: TGTGCCAGCAGTGAAATAGCAGGGGGCAGGTACGAGCAGTACTTC.